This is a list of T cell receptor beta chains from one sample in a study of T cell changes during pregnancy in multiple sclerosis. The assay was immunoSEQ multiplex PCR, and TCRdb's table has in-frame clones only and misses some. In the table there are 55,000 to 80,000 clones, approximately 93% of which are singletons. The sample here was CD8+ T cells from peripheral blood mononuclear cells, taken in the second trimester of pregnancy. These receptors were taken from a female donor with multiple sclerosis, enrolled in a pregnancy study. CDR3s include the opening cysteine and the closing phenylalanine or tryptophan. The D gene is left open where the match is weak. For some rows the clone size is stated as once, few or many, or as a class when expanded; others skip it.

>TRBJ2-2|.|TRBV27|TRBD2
CASSLSPSLLATGELFF
TGTGCCAGCAGTTTATCCCCTTCTTTACTAGCGACCGGGGAGCTGTTTTTT
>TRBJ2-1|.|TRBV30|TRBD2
CAWSPGGNEQFF
TGTGCCTGGAGCCCCGGGGGGAATGAGCAGTTCTTC
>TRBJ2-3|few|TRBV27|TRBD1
CASRVGGLNTDTQYF
TGTGCCAGCAGGGTAGGGGGCCTAAACACAGATACGCAGTATTTT
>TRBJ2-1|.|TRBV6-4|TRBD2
CASSEASGSAANEQFF
TGTGCCAGCAGTGAGGCTAGCGGGAGCGCCGCCAATGAGCAGTTCTTC
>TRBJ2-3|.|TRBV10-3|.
CAINPRMADTQYF
TGTGCCATTAATCCGAGGATGGCAGATACGCAGTATTTT
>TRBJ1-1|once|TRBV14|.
CASSPPTNTEAFF
TGTGCCAGCAGCCCGCCTACTAACACTGAAGCTTTCTTT
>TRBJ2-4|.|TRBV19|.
CASQSLRGKAKNIQYF
TGTGCCAGCCAGAGCCTAAGGGGGAAAGCCAAAAACATTCAGTACTTC
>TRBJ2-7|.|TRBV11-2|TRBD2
CASSFGTRAYEQYF
TGTGCCAGCAGCTTCGGGACTAGGGCCTACGAGCAGTACTTC
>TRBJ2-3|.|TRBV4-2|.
CASSQDPGVTDTQYF
TGTGCCAGCAGCCAAGATCCCGGGGTAACAGATACGCAGTATTTT
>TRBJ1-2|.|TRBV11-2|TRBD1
CASSDLTGEGYGYTF
TGTGCCAGCAGCGACCTGACAGGGGAGGGCTATGGCTACACCTTC
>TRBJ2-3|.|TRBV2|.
CASRGTIHTQYF
TGTGCCAGCAGGGGGACAATTCATACGCAGTATTTT
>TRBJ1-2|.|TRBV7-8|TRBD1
CASSTRTGANYGYTF
TGTGCCAGCAGCACGCGTACAGGGGCTAACTATGGCTACACCTTC
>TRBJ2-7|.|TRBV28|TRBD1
CASSFRGQTYEQYF
TGTGCCAGCAGTTTTAGGGGGCAAACCTACGAGCAGTACTTC
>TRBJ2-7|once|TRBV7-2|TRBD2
CASSPRDRGLAGASEQYF
TGTGCCAGCAGCCCCAGGGACAGGGGACTAGCGGGAGCGAGCGAGCAGTACTTC
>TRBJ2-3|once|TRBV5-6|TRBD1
CASSWTGSSTDTQYF
TGTGCCAGCAGCTGGACAGGCTCATCCACAGATACGCAGTATTTT
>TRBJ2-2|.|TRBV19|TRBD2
CASSIDVWAGGYTGELFF
TGTGCCAGTAGTATAGACGTCTGGGCGGGAGGTTACACCGGGGAGCTGTTTTTT
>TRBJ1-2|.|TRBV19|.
CASSPEGGGANYGYTF
TGTGCCAGTAGTCCAGAAGGCGGGGGAGCTAACTATGGCTACACCTTC
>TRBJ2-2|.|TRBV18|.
CASSPGGHDTGELFF
TGTGCCAGCTCACCGGGGGGTCATGACACCGGGGAGCTGTTTTTT
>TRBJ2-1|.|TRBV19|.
CASSMPLDRPISSYNEQFF
TGTGCCAGTAGTATGCCCCTCGACAGGCCGATTAGCTCCTACAATGAGCAGTTCTTC
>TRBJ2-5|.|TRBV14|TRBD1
CASSQRTGQGETQYF
TGTGCCAGCAGCCAGAGGACAGGTCAGGGAGAGACCCAGTACTTC
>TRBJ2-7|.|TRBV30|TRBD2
CAWSVAGVVDEQYF
TGTGCCTGGAGTGTCGCGGGGGTCGTGGACGAGCAGTACTTC
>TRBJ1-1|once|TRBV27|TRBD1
CASSSRPGGFTEAFF
TGTGCCAGCAGTTCGCGTCCAGGGGGCTTCACTGAAGCTTTCTTT
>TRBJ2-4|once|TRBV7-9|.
CASSTGSGLAKNIQYF
TGTGCCAGCAGCACGGGGTCAGGACTAGCCAAAAACATTCAGTACTTC
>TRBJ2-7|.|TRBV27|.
CASSLTESYEQYF
TGTGCCAGCAGTTTAACTGAGAGCTACGAGCAGTACTTC
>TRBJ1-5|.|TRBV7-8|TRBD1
CASSSHSGTGDYSNQPQHF
TGTGCCAGCAGCTCCCACTCCGGGACAGGGGATTATAGCAATCAGCCCCAGCATTTT
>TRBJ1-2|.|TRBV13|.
CASSLGDIRLLGSGYTF
TGTGCCAGCAGCTTAGGCGATATCCGACTCCTAGGTTCCGGCTACACCTTC
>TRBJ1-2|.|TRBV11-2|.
CASSLELNAGYGYTF
TGTGCCAGCAGCTTAGAACTCAACGCGGGCTATGGCTACACCTTC
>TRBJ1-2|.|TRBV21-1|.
CASSKVGEGKHGYTF
TGTGCCAGCAGCAAAGTCGGGGAGGGAAAGCACGGCTACACCTTC
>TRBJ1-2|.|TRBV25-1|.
CASRGGQYGYTF
TGTGCCAGCAGGGGCGGACAGTATGGCTACACCTTC
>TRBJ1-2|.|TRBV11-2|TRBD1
CASSLRPGQPLYGYTF
TGTGCCAGCAGCTTAAGGCCGGGACAGCCTCTCTATGGCTACACCTTC
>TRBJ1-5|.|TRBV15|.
CATSRDRTFGNQPQHF
TGTGCCACCAGCAGAGATCGGACATTTGGCAATCAGCCCCAGCATTTT
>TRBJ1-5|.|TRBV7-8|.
CASSLGIRGQPQHF
TGTGCCAGCAGCTTAGGTATCAGGGGTCAGCCCCAGCATTTT
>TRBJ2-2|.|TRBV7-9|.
CASSPTLGAGLQPGELFF
TGTGCCAGCAGCCCGACATTGGGGGCAGGTCTACAGCCCGGGGAGCTGTTTTTT
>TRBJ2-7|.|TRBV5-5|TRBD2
CASSWASGAGYEQYF
TGTGCCAGCAGCTGGGCTAGCGGGGCAGGCTACGAGCAGTACTTC
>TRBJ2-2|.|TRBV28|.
CASSFLTSWGTGELFF
TGTGCCAGCAGTTTCCTGACTAGTTGGGGGACCGGGGAGCTGTTTTTT
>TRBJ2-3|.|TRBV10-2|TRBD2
CASSWLAGGGLGTDTQYF
TGCGCCAGCAGTTGGCTAGCGGGAGGTGGACTGGGCACAGATACGCAGTATTTT
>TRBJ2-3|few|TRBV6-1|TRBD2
CASSDGSGTTDTQYF
TGTGCCAGCAGTGATGGTAGCGGGACCACAGATACGCAGTATTTT
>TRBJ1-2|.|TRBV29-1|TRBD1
CSVIPGTGVEGGYTF
TGCAGCGTAATTCCCGGGACAGGTGTCGAAGGAGGCTACACCTTC
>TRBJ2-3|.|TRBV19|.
CASSIGRRGTDTQYF
TGTGCCAGTAGTATCGGCCGGCGGGGCACAGATACGCAGTATTTT
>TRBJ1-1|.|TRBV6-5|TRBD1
CASSSRGTGANTEAFF
TGTGCCAGCAGTTCCCGGGGGACAGGGGCGAACACTGAAGCTTTCTTT
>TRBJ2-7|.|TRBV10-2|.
CASSDPGTPSYYEQYF
TGCGCCAGCAGTGATCCCGGGACACCCTCTTATTACGAGCAGTACTTC
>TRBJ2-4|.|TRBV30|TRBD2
CAFPRRGSGKTKNIQYF
TGTGCCTTCCCACGGAGGGGTAGCGGGAAAACCAAAAACATTCAGTACTTC
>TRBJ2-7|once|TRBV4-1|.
CASSPRTQEYEQYF
TGCGCCAGCAGCCCAAGAACCCAGGAATACGAGCAGTACTTC
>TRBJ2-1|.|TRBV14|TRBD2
CASSSQLAGGPNEQFF
TGTGCCAGCAGCTCCCAACTAGCGGGAGGGCCAAATGAGCAGTTCTTC
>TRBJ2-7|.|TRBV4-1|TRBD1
CASSQDSDRSYYEQYF
TGCGCCAGCAGCCAAGATTCGGACAGGTCGTACTACGAGCAGTACTTC
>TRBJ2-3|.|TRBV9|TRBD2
CASSAGTMNTDTQYF
TGTGCCAGCAGCGCAGGGACTATGAACACAGATACGCAGTATTTT
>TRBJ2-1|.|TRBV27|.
CASSFIRDTSGNEQFF
TGTGCCAGCAGTTTCATCCGGGACACGAGTGGCAATGAGCAGTTCTTC
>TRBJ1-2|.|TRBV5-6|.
CASSFGGAAGYGYTF
TGTGCCAGCAGCTTTGGGGGGGCGGCAGGCTATGGCTACACCTTC
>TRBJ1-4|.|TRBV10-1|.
CANLKGAVEKLFF
TGCGCCAACCTAAAAGGGGCGGTTGAAAAACTGTTTTTT
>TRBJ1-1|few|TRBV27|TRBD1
CASSLAGGLTEAFF
TGTGCCAGCAGTTTGGCAGGGGGCCTAACTGAAGCTTTCTTT
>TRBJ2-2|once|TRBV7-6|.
CASSFQGSGFTGELFF
TGTGCCAGCAGCTTCCAGGGTAGCGGCTTCACCGGGGAGCTGTTTTTT
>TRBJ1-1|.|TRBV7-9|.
CASRPSREDTEAFF
TGTGCCAGCAGGCCCTCCCGTGAGGACACTGAAGCTTTCTTT
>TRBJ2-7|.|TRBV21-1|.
CASSKATGTVREQYF
TGTGCCAGCAGCAAAGCAACCGGGACAGTGAGAGAGCAGTACTTC
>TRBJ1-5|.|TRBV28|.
CASSFTIGGNQPQHF
TGTGCCAGCAGTTTTACCATAGGGGGAAATCAGCCCCAGCATTTT
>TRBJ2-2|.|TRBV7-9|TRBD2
CASSLGAGAGSGELFF
TGTGCCAGCAGCTTAGGAGCGGGAGCGGGATCGGGGGAGCTGTTTTTT
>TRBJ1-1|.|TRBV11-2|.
CASSLEWGVEAFF
TGTGCCAGCAGCTTAGAGTGGGGGGTTGAAGCTTTCTTT
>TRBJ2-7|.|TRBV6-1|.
CASRHLPPNEQYF
TGTGCCAGCAGGCACCTCCCCCCGAACGAGCAGTACTTC
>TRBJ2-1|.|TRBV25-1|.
CASSLYNEQFF
TGTGCCAGCAGTCTCTACAATGAGCAGTTCTTC
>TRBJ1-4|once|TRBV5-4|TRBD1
CASSSTAGTGEKLFF
TGTGCCAGCAGCTCGACAGCCGGGACAGGGGAAAAACTGTTTTTT